The rows below give T cell receptor beta chains drawn from one sample of a study of cytomegalovirus exposure and HLA in healthy donors. Generated by immunoSEQ multiplex PCR, the TCRdb table keeps only in-frame clones and is missing some. The sample has about 140,000 clones; just under 85% are singletons. Sequenced: PBMCs. These receptors came from a woman aged 25 to 39 in good health and CMV-seronegative. Both conserved end residues are trimmed from each CDR3. Each record gives: V gene, D gene, J gene, CDR3 protein. D genes are given only for firm matches.

TRBV14,NA,TRBJ2-7,ASSQGVRPFSYEQY
TRBV5-6,NA,TRBJ2-3,ASSLGLGTDTQY
TRBV6-1,NA,TRBJ2-1,ASSERWREYNEQF
TRBV4-3,TRBD2,TRBJ2-3,ASSPRTSGGEGTDTQY
TRBV19,TRBD1,TRBJ1-2,ASSKSPGQFNYGYT
TRBV6-6,TRBD1,TRBJ2-7,ASSRQGAGEY
TRBV18,TRBD2,TRBJ2-5,ASSRQTPGLAGGSQETQY
TRBV4-1,NA,TRBJ1-1,ASSRRGGNTEAF
TRBV7-2,NA,TRBJ2-7,ASSGDRNSYEQY
TRBV5-8,NA,TRBJ2-7,ASSFGVSAQQY
TRBV11-2,TRBD1,TRBJ2-2,ASSLSGGDTGELF
TRBV7-9,NA,TRBJ2-7,ASSFGSTPKQY
TRBV5-1,NA,TRBJ2-3,ASSFSGQTDTQY
TRBV7-3,TRBD2,TRBJ2-5,ASSLGGGETQY
TRBV7-9,TRBD1,TRBJ1-1,ASSPDRGSVEAF
TRBV28,NA,TRBJ2-1,ASRYRLGAHNEQF
TRBV9,NA,TRBJ2-1,ASSSPEGGRNNEQF
TRBV9,TRBD1,TRBJ2-3,ASSLRQGGTDTQY
TRBV10-3,NA,TRBJ1-2,AISEVPSNYGYT
TRBV2,TRBD1,TRBJ1-3,ATGTAGNTIY
TRBV7-9,NA,TRBJ1-1,ASSLGRLEAF
TRBV27,TRBD1,TRBJ2-3,ASSQGQPASSTDTQY
TRBV7-2,NA,TRBJ2-6,ASSRGSGANVLT
TRBV5-1,TRBD1,TRBJ1-3,ASSSGQADGNTIY
TRBV6-1,TRBD1,TRBJ2-2,ASSDLRTGRISGELF
TRBV7-3,NA,TRBJ2-5,ASSLVAGAQQETQY
TRBV7-9,NA,TRBJ2-2,ASSRDRANTGELF
TRBV5-1,NA,TRBJ1-5,ASSLVGDGQPQH
TRBV5-8,NA,TRBJ1-1,ANSQGWGTEAF
TRBV29-1,NA,TRBJ2-2,STRQENTGELF
TRBV5-8,NA,TRBJ1-5,ASSLAGPGNQPQH
TRBV6-5,NA,TRBJ1-2,ASSQSVQRYGYT
TRBV4-3,NA,TRBJ1-2,ASSQDLSGYAYT
TRBV7-9,NA,TRBJ1-2,ASSSDNDYGYT
TRBV18,TRBD1,TRBJ1-2,ASSPVGQGEDGYT
TRBV6-5,NA,TRBJ2-1,ASSTQNSEQF
TRBV10-3,TRBD2,TRBJ2-3,AISETSGVTQY
TRBV5-4,NA,TRBJ1-2,ASSLGLFGRNYGYT
TRBV18,NA,TRBJ1-2,ASSPAGARYGYT
TRBV6-5,NA,TRBJ1-2,ASSSGGVRGGYT
TRBV5-6,NA,TRBJ2-2,ASSLWASGELF
TRBV18,TRBD1,TRBJ2-1,ASSPGTGVSYNEQF
TRBV2,TRBD1,TRBJ1-2,ASSEADRGFYGYT
TRBV25-1,TRBD2,TRBJ2-2,ASSEWGSGVTGELF
TRBV2,NA,TRBJ2-7,ASSTSNEQY
TRBV6-5,TRBD1,TRBJ1-2,ASRKQGYDGYT
TRBV4-1,TRBD1,TRBJ2-3,ASSQGQGRPDTQY
TRBV5-1,TRBD1,TRBJ1-6,ASSLTGAFYNSPLH
TRBV27,NA,TRBJ2-1,ASSFLSVHEQF
TRBV18,NA,TRBJ2-3,ASSPGATDTQY
TRBV10-3,NA,TRBJ2-7,ATRSSYEQY
TRBV30,TRBD2,TRBJ2-3,AWSVLSGGTQY
TRBV7-7,TRBD2,TRBJ2-5,ASSLNPGGARETQY